The rows below give T cell receptor beta chains drawn from one sample of a study of T cell repertoires in cytomegalovirus infection. TCRdb passed the reads through MiXCR, listing each CDR3 protein once. The table records hundreds of thousands of distinct CDR3 sequences, almost 30% of them present only once. No antigen has been assigned to these receptors. Sample: cultured PBMCs, taken from culture after CMV antigen stimulation. The origin of the receptors is a human donor in good health (CMV status not recorded). Some clones in this sample may be carry-over from other donors' samples. Each CDR3 is given with its conserved first and last residue. A D gene is named only where the DNA matches it firmly. Clone size is not always given. Where it is, it says once, few, many or a class for expanded clones.

d_call | j_call | clone_size | v_call | cdr3_nt | cdr3_aa
- | TRBJ1-5 | - | TRBV18 | TGTGCCAGCTCACCGGGACAACAGTCGGGGCCCCAGCATTTT | CASSPGQQSGPQHF
TRBD1 | TRBJ2-1 | few | TRBV24-1 | TGTGCCACCAGTGATTCTCCGGGACAGGGGTCCTACAATGAGCAGTTCTTC | CATSDSPGQGSYNEQFF
- | TRBJ2-4 | - | TRBV7-8 | TGTGCCAGCAGCTCAAGCCTAAAAAACATTCAGTACTTC | CASSSSLKNIQYF
- | TRBJ1-5 | many | TRBV7-2 | TGTGCCAGCAGCTTAGCAGGCGGAACTAATCAGCCCCAGCATTTT | CASSLAGGTNQPQHF
TRBD1 | TRBJ2-7 | - | TRBV7-8 | TGTGCCAGCAGCTTGCGGACAGGGAACTACGAGCAGTACTTC | CASSLRTGNYEQYF
- | TRBJ2-1 | few | TRBV28 | TGTGCCAGCAGAGGAACTGACACAACCAATACCGGTGAGCAGTTCTTC | CASRGTDTTNTGEQFF
TRBD1 | TRBJ1-5 | - | TRBV28 | TGTGCCAGCAGTTTAATTACAGGGGGCGGGGGTAGCAATCAGCCCCAGCATTTT | CASSLITGGGGSNQPQHF
- | TRBJ1-2 | few | TRBV20-1 | TGCAGTGCCCAGGGCCCTTGGGGCTACACCTTC | CSAQGPWGYTF
- | TRBJ2-1 | few | TRBV5-4 | TGTGCCAGCAGCCCTACGCGACAGGCGTACAATGAGCAGTTCTTC | CASSPTRQAYNEQFF
- | TRBJ2-1 | - | TRBV19 | TGTGCCAGTAGTATCAATCGTAATGAGCAGTTCTTC | CASSINRNEQFF
TRBD2 | TRBJ2-5 | - | TRBV20-1 | TGCAGTGCTAGCAGGACTAGCGGGGGGCCAGGGGAGACCCAGTACTTC | CSASRTSGGPGETQYF
- | TRBJ2-2 | many | TRBV7-2 | TGTGCCAGCAGCTTAGCATCGGGAGTCGGGGAGCTGTTTTTT | CASSLASGVGELFF
- | TRBJ1-5 | - | TRBV6-1 | TGTGCCAGCGGAAGTGAGGGGAATCAGCCCCAGCATTTT | CASGSEGNQPQHF
- | TRBJ2-3 | - | TRBV6-5 | TGTGCCAGCAGTTACGGGGCAGGGGGGGGCACAGATACGCAGTATTTT | CASSYGAGGGTDTQYF
- | TRBJ1-5 | - | TRBV19 | TGTGCCAGTAGTATAGTTACCCCGAGCAATCAGCCCCAGCATTTT | CASSIVTPSNQPQHF
TRBD2 | TRBJ2-7 | - | TRBV9 | TGTGCCAGCAGCGCTAGCGGGAGTATGTACGAGCAGTACTTC | CASSASGSMYEQYF
- | TRBJ2-5 | few | TRBV15 | TGTGCCACCAGCAGAGCTGGGGCCCAAGAGACCCAGTACTTC | CATSRAGAQETQYF